A selection of T cell receptor beta chains follows, all from one sample in a study of blood T cells in healthy people across ages. TCRdb recomputed calls from the 5' RACE reads with MiXCR, one row per CDR3 protein. Of over 1,200,000 distinct CDR3 sequences in the sample, approximately 59% were seen once. Input material: blood. All receptors derive from a man in his late teens or twenties in good health. Each CDR3 is given with its conserved first and last residue. A D gene is named only where the DNA matches it firmly. Clone size is shown for a subset of rows, as once, few, many or a class of expanded clone.

D gene,J gene,clone size,V gene,CDR3 protein,CDR3 DNA
.,TRBJ1-5,.,TRBV28,CASSPLYPFQPQHF,TGTGCCAGCAGCCCACTATACCCATTTCAGCCCCAGCATTTT
.,TRBJ1-2,once,TRBV20-1,CSAPGAAEDNYGYTF,TGCAGTGCTCCCGGGGCCGCAGAAGATAACTATGGCTACACCTTC
.,TRBJ2-3,few,TRBV5-1,CASSLDQGADTQYF,TGCGCCAGCAGCTTGGATCAGGGTGCAGATACGCAGTATTTT
.,TRBJ2-2,.,TRBV20-1,CSAASGSAGGELFF,TGCAGTGCTGCCTCTGGTAGCGCGGGCGGGGAGCTGTTTTTT
.,TRBJ2-1,few,TRBV2,CASGEATTYNEQFF,TGTGCCAGCGGGGAGGCTACCACCTACAATGAGCAGTTCTTC
.,TRBJ1-4,once,TRBV27,CASSFSEGDEKLFF,TGTGCCAGCAGTTTTTCAGAGGGGGACGAAAAACTGTTTTTT
.,TRBJ1-1,few,TRBV6-1,CASSREGNTEAFF,TGTGCCAGCAGTCGTGAAGGGAACACTGAAGCTTTCTTT
.,TRBJ1-1,.,TRBV20-1,CSAYSRDGHTEAFF,TGCAGTGCTTATTCGCGCGACGGGCACACTGAAGCTTTCTTT
.,TRBJ2-3,.,TRBV7-8,CASSLGRGSTDTRYF,TGTGCCAGCAGCTTAGGACGGGGGAGCACAGATACGCGGTATTTT
TRBD2,TRBJ2-7,.,TRBV5-6,CASSAGGPGYEQYF,TGTGCCAGCAGTGCGGGAGGCCCGGGCTACGAGCAGTACTTC
TRBD1,TRBJ2-1,.,TRBV4-1,CASSFDRGAYNEQFF,TGCGCCAGCAGCTTCGACAGGGGCGCCTACAATGAGCAGTTCTTC
.,TRBJ2-7,.,TRBV10-3,CATHPDHSYEQYF,TGTGCCACCCACCCCGACCACTCCTACGAGCAGTACTTC
TRBD1,TRBJ2-1,few,TRBV20-1,CSARDRGLSEQFF,TGCAGTGCCCGGGACAGGGGGCTGAGTGAGCAGTTCTTC
.,TRBJ2-3,.,TRBV4-1,CASSQAPGEGADTQYF,TGCGCCAGCAGCCAAGCTCCCGGAGAGGGGGCAGATACGCAGTATTTT
TRBD2,TRBJ2-1,.,TRBV7-9,CASSSYRGGSYNEQFF,TGTGCCAGCAGCTCCTACCGGGGGGGCTCCTACAATGAGCAGTTCTTC
.,TRBJ1-1,.,TRBV4-3,CASSQATGLDTEAFF,TGCGCCAGCAGCCAAGCGACAGGACTGGACACTGAAGCTTTCTTT
.,TRBJ2-2,.,TRBV29-1,CSVDWNGELFF,TGCAGCGTTGACTGGAACGGGGAGCTGTTTTTT
TRBD2,TRBJ2-5,few,TRBV2,CASTGRTSGGPKQETQYF,TGTGCCAGCACCGGGAGGACTAGCGGGGGGCCCAAACAAGAGACCCAGTACTTC
TRBD1,TRBJ2-7,.,TRBV28,CASSFVAGQGAIYNEQYF,TGTGCCAGCAGTTTTGTAGCGGGACAGGGGGCGATCTACAATGAGCAGTACTTC
.,TRBJ2-6,.,TRBV5-1,CASSLAGVEAGANVLTF,TGCGCCAGCAGCTTGGCCGGGGTGGAGGCTGGGGCCAACGTCCTGACTTTC
.,TRBJ2-7,.,TRBV29-1,CSVGVGKAYEQYF,TGCAGCGTTGGAGTAGGGAAGGCCTACGAGCAGTACTTC
.,TRBJ1-2,.,TRBV4-1,CASSQDTPGQRIEGYTF,TGCGCCAGCAGCCAGGATACCCCGGGACAAAGGATAGAGGGCTACACCTTC
TRBD1,TRBJ2-2,few,TRBV5-1,CASSLVGTGGNTGELFF,TGCGCCAGCAGCTTGGTCGGGACAGGGGGCAACACCGGGGAGCTGTTTTTT
TRBD2,TRBJ2-3,.,TRBV20-1,CSARSGGRADTQYF,TGCAGTGCTAGAAGCGGGGGGCGGGCAGATACGCAGTATTTT
TRBD1,TRBJ2-1,once,TRBV27,CAGKGQGAYNEQFF,TGTGCCGGCAAGGGACAGGGGGCATACAATGAGCAGTTCTTC
TRBD2,TRBJ2-2,.,TRBV29-1,CSVRPGGRSGELFF,TGCAGCGTCCGGCCCGGGGGGAGGTCCGGGGAGCTGTTTTTT
TRBD1,TRBJ1-4,many,TRBV25-1,CASSTGTVNEKLFF,TGTGCCAGCAGTACCGGGACAGTCAATGAAAAACTGTTTTTT
.,TRBJ2-5,many,TRBV4-1,CASSQAQGQETQYF,TGCGCCAGCAGCCAAGCCCAGGGTCAAGAGACCCAGTACTTC
TRBD2,TRBJ2-1,.,TRBV7-2,CASSFRDSGTSGRAYNEQFF,TGTGCCAGCAGCTTCCGGGACTCTGGGACTAGCGGGAGGGCATACAATGAGCAGTTCTTC
.,TRBJ2-7,few,TRBV24-1,CATSDPLRRASYEQYF,TGTGCCACCAGTGACCCACTACGGCGGGCCTCCTACGAGCAGTACTTC
TRBD1,TRBJ2-7,.,TRBV6-2/TRBV6-3,CASSYPRTGSYEQYF,TGTGCCAGCAGCTACCCCAGGACAGGATCCTACGAGCAGTACTTC
TRBD2,TRBJ2-7,.,TRBV4-1,CASSQILADYEQYF,TGCGCCAGCAGCCAAATTCTAGCGGACTACGAGCAGTACTTC
.,TRBJ1-1,.,TRBV6-4,CASRINRRRCTEAFF,TGTGCCAGCAGAATAAACAGGCGTAGATGCACTGAAGCTTTCTTT
TRBD1,TRBJ1-6,few,TRBV6-2/TRBV6-3,CASSRDRGYDSPLHF,TGTGCCAGCAGTCGAGACAGGGGTTACGATTCACCCCTCCACTTT
.,TRBJ2-3,few,TRBV12-3/TRBV12-4,CASSLKGGYIITDTQYF,TGTGCCAGCAGTTTAAAGGGAGGCTACATTATCACAGATACGCAGTATTTT
TRBD2,TRBJ2-3,few,TRBV28,CASSRPAGGGTDTQYF,TGTGCCAGCAGTCGCCCAGCGGGGGGGGGCACAGATACGCAGTATTTT
TRBD2,TRBJ2-1,.,TRBV27,CTSSPTRGLAGANEQFF,TGTACCAGCAGTCCGACCCGGGGACTAGCGGGAGCCAATGAGCAGTTCTTC
.,TRBJ2-7,once,TRBV21-1,CASSTLRGNQYGQYF,TGTGCCAGCAGCACCCTTAGGGGAAACCAGTACGGGCAGTACTTC
.,TRBJ1-2,.,TRBV12-3/TRBV12-4,CASSSDRLPIYGYTF,TGTGCCAGCAGTTCTGACAGGCTTCCCATCTATGGCTACACCTTC
.,TRBJ2-7,few,TRBV12-3/TRBV12-4,CASSFWEGEQYF,TGTGCCAGCAGTTTCTGGGAAGGCGAGCAGTACTTC
TRBD2,TRBJ2-7,.,TRBV3-1,CASSQDLTSGPGDQYF,TGTGCCAGCAGCCAAGACTTAACTAGCGGGCCGGGGGACCAGTACTTC
.,TRBJ2-3,.,TRBV19,CASSISGYPTDTQYF,TGTGCCAGTAGTATATCGGGCTATCCCACAGATACGCAGTATTTT
.,TRBJ2-7,.,TRBV15,CATSRNARPQADEQYF,TGTGCCACCAGCAGAAATGCTCGACCCCAAGCCGACGAGCAGTACTTC
.,TRBJ2-7,.,TRBV5-1,CASSSSPGRYSYEQYF,TGCGCCAGCAGCTCCTCCCCGGGACGGTACTCCTACGAGCAGTACTTC
.,TRBJ2-7,.,TRBV30,CASHSGTVTYEQYF,TGTGCCTCCCACTCGGGGACGGTTACCTACGAGCAGTACTTC
.,TRBJ1-1,.,TRBV14,CASSPWEGRFGNTEAFF,TGTGCCAGCAGCCCTTGGGAGGGGAGATTCGGGAACACTGAAGCTTTCTTT
TRBD1,TRBJ2-5,.,TRBV3-1,CASRTTGGLETQYF,TGTGCCAGCAGGACTACAGGGGGCCTGGAGACCCAGTACTTC
.,TRBJ2-5,few,TRBV24-1,CATSDSGPSQETQYF,TGTGCCACCAGTGATTCCGGGCCCAGCCAAGAGACCCAGTACTTC
TRBD2,TRBJ2-7,.,TRBV4-3,CASSQDGTSGLPYEQYF,TGCGCCAGCAGCCAAGATGGGACTAGCGGGTTACCTTACGAGCAGTACTTC
.,TRBJ1-5,.,TRBV7-2,CASSLVGGVDQPQHF,TGTGCCAGCAGCTTAGTAGGTGGGGTGGATCAGCCCCAGCATTTT
.,TRBJ2-5,.,TRBV7-8,CASSSVRFQLETQYF,TGTGCCAGCAGCTCCGTCAGGTTCCAACTAGAGACCCAGTACTTC
.,TRBJ2-5,.,TRBV24-1,CATSDGDIGQETQYF,TGTGCCACCAGTGATGGGGACATAGGCCAAGAGACCCAGTACTTC
.,TRBJ2-5,few,TRBV6-1,CATNYREETQYF,TGTGCCACCAACTACAGGGAAGAGACCCAGTACTTC
.,TRBJ1-5,.,TRBV6-1,CASSVQVSNQPQHF,TGTGCCAGCAGTGTTCAGGTCAGCAATCAGCCCCAGCATTTT
TRBD1,TRBJ1-6,few,TRBV6-5,CASSQPFGTGASPLHF,TGTGCCAGCAGTCAACCATTCGGGACAGGGGCTTCACCCCTCCACTTT